The clone carrying this T cell receptor beta chain was picked up many times. CDR3 length: 16 residues. Germline V lookup: CDR1 ENHRY, CDR2 SYGVKD. J lost 4 bases, V lost 1 base, and 7 bases had no gene match. The sample belongs to a study of metastatic and nonmetastatic thyroid tumors. All patients were untreated before thyroid surgery. TCRdb re-called the PCR reads with MiXCR. Found here are approximately 16,000 clones, approximately 12% of them singletons; the top ten hold 15% to 20%. Material: tumor tissue. The chain links TRBV10-3 to TRBJ1-1, with 9 bases lining up with TRBD1. This sequence was found in a female donor with papillary thyroid cancer or a benign thyroid nodule (not recorded which). Some clones in this sample may be carry-over from other donors' samples. DNA for the CDR3: TGTGCCATCAGTGAGTGGGAGACAGGGGGTGCCACTGAAGCTTTCTTT. It is translated as CAISEWETGGATEAFF.